The clone carrying this TCR beta chain was observed a few times. This entry belongs to a study of Ad26.COV2.S vaccination and SARS-CoV-2 variants. Described treatment: 15 to 20 received Ad26.COV2.S at low or high dose, single or two shots; roughly five received placebo; per-sample allocation not given. Day 63 after the first injection of vaccine or placebo was the sampling time. The data were produced by immunoSEQ multiplex PCR, yet TCRdb's version contains in-frame clones alone and is incomplete. Among 430,000 or so clones listed, 89% were seen once. This clonotype was sampled from a person aged 18-60 years who received the Ad26.COV2.S COVID-19 vaccine or a placebo. The source was peripheral blood, collected in a trial of Ad26.COV2.S vaccine versus placebo.

CDR3 in DNA: TGTGCCAGCAGCCAAGAGGTTAGCGGGGGGCCGAGCTCCTACAATGAGCAGTTCTTC. Translation: CASSQEVSGGPSSYNEQFF. The chain uses TRBV3-1 (or the pseudogene TRBV3-2) and TRBJ2-1; TRBD2 aligns across 10 bases. The V segment lost 0 bases and the J segment 0 bases; nucleotides outside the gene matches: 8. The CDR3 has 19 residues. The germline CDR1 and CDR2 sequences are LGHDT and YNNKEL (reference sequence).